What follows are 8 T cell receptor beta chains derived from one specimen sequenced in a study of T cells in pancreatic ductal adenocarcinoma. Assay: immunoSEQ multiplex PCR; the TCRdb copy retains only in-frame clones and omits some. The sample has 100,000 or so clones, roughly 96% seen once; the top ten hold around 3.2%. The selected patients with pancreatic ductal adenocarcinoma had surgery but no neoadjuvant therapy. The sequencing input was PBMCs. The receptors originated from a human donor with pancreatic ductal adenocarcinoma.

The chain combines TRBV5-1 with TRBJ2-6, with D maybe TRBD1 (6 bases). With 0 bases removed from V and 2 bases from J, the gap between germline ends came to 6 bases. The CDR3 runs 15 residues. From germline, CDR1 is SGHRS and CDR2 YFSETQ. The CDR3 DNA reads TGCGCCAGCAGCTTGGACAGGGCTGGGGCCAACGTCCTGACTTTC. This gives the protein CASSLDRAGANVLTF.

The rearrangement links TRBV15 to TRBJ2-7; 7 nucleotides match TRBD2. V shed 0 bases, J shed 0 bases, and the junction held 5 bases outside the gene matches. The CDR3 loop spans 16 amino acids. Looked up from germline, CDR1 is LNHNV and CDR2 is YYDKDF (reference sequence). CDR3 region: CATSRDQLAASYEQYF. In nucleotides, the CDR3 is TGTGCCACCAGCAGAGATCAGCTAGCGGCCTCCTACGAGCAGTACTTC.

CDR3 sequence reads: CASSSSPSGELFF. The DNA for the CDR3 is TGTGCCAGCAGCTCTTCCCCCTCCGGGGAGCTGTTTTTT. The chain employs TRBV7-3 and TRBJ2-2, with D hard to call. The V gene lost 4 bases and the J gene lost 6 bases, with 9 bases spanning the gap. The germline V gene has CDR1 SGHTA and CDR2 FQGTGA. The length of the CDR3 is 13 residues.

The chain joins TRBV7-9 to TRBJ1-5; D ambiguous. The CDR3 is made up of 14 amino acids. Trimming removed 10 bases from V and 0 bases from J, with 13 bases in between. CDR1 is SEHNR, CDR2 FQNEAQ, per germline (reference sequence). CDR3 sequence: CATNRDDSNQPQHF. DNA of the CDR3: TGTGCCACCAACCGAGATGATAGCAATCAGCCCCAGCATTTT.

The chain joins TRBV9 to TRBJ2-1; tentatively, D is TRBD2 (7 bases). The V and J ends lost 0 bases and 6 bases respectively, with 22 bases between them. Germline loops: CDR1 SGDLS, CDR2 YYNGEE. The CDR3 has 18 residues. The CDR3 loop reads CASSVEGGRWQGFNEQFF. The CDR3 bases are TGTGCCAGCAGCGTAGAGGGGGGGAGGTGGCAGGGTTTCAATGAGCAGTTCTTC.

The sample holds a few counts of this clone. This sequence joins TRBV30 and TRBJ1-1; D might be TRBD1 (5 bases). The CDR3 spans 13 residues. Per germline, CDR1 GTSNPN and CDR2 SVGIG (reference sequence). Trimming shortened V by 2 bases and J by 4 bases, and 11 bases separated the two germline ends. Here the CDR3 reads CAWSTGQGTEAFF. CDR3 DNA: TGTGCCTGGAGTACCGGACAAGGCACTGAAGCTTTCTTT. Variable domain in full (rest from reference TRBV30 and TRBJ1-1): SQTIHQWPATLVQPVGSPLSLECTVEGTSNPNLYWYRQAAGRGLQLLFYSVGIGQISSEVPQNLSASRPQDRQFILSSKKLLLSDSGFYLCAWSTGQGTEAFFGQGTRLTVV.

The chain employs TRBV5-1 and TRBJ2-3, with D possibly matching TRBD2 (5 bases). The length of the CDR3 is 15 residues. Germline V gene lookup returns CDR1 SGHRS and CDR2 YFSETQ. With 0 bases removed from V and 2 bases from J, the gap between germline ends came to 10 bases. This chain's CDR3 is CASSLVGDTTDTQYF. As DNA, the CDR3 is TGCGCCAGCAGCTTGGTCGGGGATACCACAGATACGCAGTATTTT.

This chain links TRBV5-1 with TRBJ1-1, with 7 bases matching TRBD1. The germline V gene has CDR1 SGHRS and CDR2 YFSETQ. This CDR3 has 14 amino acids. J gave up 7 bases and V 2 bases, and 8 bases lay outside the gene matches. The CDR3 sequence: CASSLLQGRSEAFF. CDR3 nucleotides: TGCGCCAGCAGCTTACTACAGGGGAGGAGTGAAGCTTTCTTT.